This T cell receptor beta chain derives from a study of a mutant IDH1 vaccine in newly diagnosed glioma. Study background: Eight vaccinations went to patients in weeks 1, 3, 5, 7, 11, 15, 19, 23. Vaccines were first given 4-6 weeks after radiotherapy alone, or with temozolomide cycles. The therapy given earlier, which was standard therapy, consisted of radiotherapy, temozolomide, or both, and most of the patients received both.

As to this clone: Its antigen is still unknown.

Measured with immunoSEQ multiplex PCR; TCRdb has only the in-frame clones, and not every one. In the table there are 50,000 to 60,000 clones, around 90% of which are singletons. Time point defined: week 11, during vaccination. What each vaccine dose contained was 300 ug of mutant IDH1 20-mer peptide, accompanied by topical imiquimod. The study enrolled donors with new WHO grade 3 or 4 IDH1-mutant, ATRX-lost astrocytomas. The sequencing used PBMCs, collected from a glioma patient whose treatment included an IDH1 peptide vaccine. The origin of this receptor is a man between 50 and 59 years old with glioma.

In DNA, the CDR3 is TGTGCCAGCAGCTTTGGACAGCTGCCCGCCAAAAACATTCAGTACTTC. This encodes CASSFGQLPAKNIQYF. The rearrangement links TRBV7-9 to TRBJ2-4, with D maybe TRBD1 (6 bases). From germline, CDR1 is SEHNR and CDR2 FQNEAQ (reference sequence). This CDR3 contains 16 residues. Trimming took off 3 bases at V and 1 base at J, with 13 bases between the two ends.